This T cell receptor beta chain stems from a study of cytomegalovirus exposure and HLA in healthy donors. Whole-study findings and limits: When the data were analyzed later, several of the most significant clusters appeared to be linked to common viral pathogens. Across donors, most TCRs were seen rarely, yet some public ones were widespread. Some V segments, TRBV6-2 and TRBV6-3 among them, were indistinguishable and were therefore excluded.

This PCR relied on a set of 60 Vbeta primers and 13 Jbeta primers. As handled by the study authors: In a later analysis, of around 80 million unique beta chains, about 12 million appeared in at least two donors. Here immunoSEQ multiplex PCR was the method, and the copy in TCRdb shows in-frame clones only, minus some. V and J calls and clone size are copied from that table; D and trimming were computed from the DNA. The table lists around 180,000 clones, around 77% of them singletons, with approximately 2.5% in the top ten. Germline lookup yields CDR1 LNHDA and CDR2 SQIVND (reference sequence). The CDR3 consists of 16 residues. V was cut by 5 bases and J by 5 bases, with 20 bases left in between. A note on this clone: Its target is unknown.

This receptor was obtained from a man aged 55 to 70 in good health and CMV-seronegative. This chain joins TRBV19 and TRBJ2-3; D uncertain. Input material: PBMCs. As DNA, the CDR3 is TGTGCCAGTAGTTTCAGCCGTATGCCCTCGGGAGATACGCAGTATTTT. Translated, it gives CASSFSRMPSGDTQYF.